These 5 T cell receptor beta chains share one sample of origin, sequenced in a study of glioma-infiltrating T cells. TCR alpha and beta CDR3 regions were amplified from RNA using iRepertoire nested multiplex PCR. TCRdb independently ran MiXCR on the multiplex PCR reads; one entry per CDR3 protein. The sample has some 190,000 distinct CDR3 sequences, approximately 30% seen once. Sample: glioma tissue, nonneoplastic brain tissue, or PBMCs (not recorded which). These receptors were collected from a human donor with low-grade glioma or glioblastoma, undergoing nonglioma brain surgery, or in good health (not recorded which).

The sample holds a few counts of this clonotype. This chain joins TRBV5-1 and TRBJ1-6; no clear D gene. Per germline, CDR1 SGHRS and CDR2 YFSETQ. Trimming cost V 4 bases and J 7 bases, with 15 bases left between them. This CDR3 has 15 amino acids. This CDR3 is CASSVDIADNSPLHF. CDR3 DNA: TGCGCCAGCAGCGTTGACATCGCCGACAATTCACCCCTCCACTTT.

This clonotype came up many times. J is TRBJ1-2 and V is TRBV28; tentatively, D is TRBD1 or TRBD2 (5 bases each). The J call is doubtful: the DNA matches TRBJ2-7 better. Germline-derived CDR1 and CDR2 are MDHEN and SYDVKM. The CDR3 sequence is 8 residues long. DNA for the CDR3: TGTGCCAGCGGGGGACAGTACTTC. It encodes CASGGQYF.

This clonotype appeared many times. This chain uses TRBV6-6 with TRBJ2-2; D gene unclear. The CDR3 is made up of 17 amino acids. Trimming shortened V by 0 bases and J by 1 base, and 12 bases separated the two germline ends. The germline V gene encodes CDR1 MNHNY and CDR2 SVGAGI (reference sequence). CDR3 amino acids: CASSYSYERLNTGELFF. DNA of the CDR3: TGTGCCAGCAGTTACTCGTACGAGCGCCTGAACACCGGGGAGCTGTTTTTT.

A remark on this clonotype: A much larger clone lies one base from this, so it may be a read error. CDR3 loop: CASSQVLYEQHF. CDR3 in DNA: TGTGCCAGCAGCCAAGTTCTTTACGAGCAGCACTTC. The chain uses TRBV7-9 and TRBJ2-7, with no clear D. This CDR3 region has 12 residues. Germline V gene sequence: CDR1 SEHNR, CDR2 FQNEAQ (reference sequence). Full variable domain (outside the CDR3, taken from reference TRBV7-9 and TRBJ2-7): DTGVSQNPRHKITKRGQNVTFRCDPISEHNRLYWYRQTLGQGPEFLTYFQNEAQLEKSRLLSDRFSAERPKGSFSTLEIQRTEQGDSAMYLCASSQVLYEQHFGPGTRLTVT.

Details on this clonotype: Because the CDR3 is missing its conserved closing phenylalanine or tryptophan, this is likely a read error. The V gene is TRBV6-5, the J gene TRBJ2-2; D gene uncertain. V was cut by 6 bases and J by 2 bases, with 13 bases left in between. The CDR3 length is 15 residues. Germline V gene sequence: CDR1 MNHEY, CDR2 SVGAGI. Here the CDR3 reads CASREAGVNTGELFS. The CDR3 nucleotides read TGTGCCAGCAGGGAAGCAGGAGTCAACACCGGGGAGCTGTTTTCT.